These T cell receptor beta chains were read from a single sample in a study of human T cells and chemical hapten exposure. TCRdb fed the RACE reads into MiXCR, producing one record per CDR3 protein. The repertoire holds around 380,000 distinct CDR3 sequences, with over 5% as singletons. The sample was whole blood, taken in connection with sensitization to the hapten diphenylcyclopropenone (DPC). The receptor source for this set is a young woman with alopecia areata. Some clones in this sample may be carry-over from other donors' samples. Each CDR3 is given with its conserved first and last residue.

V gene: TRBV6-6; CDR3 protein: CASKGLGDTEAFF
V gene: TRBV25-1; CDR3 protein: CASGVEGSADTQYF
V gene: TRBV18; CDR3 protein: CASSLEAEQYF
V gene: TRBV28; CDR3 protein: CASRPGTANSPLHF
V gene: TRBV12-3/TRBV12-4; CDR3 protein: CASSVTSGGGYRETQYF
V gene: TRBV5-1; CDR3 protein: CASSFGEGRAEAFF
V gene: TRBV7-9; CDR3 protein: CASSSRGNLEKLFF
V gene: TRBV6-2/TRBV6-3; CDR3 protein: CASSYGAYRDRQPQHF
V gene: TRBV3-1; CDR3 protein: CASSQDLRQGSCYGYTF
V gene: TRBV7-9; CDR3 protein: CASTILDAGYTF
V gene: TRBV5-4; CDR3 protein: CASSFTGRGAAYEQYF
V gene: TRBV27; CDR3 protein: CASSPTSRSVYEQYF
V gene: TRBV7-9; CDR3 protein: CASSLSDVAEAFF
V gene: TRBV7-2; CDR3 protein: CASSLGLISNSPLHF
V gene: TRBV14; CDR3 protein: CASRPGTGVLGSEAFF
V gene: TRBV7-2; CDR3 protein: CASTDVALDTQYF
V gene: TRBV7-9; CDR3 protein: CASSLNPPGYEQYF
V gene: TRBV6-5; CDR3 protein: CASSSLEIDTQYF
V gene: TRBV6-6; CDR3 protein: CASSYSPDQPQHF
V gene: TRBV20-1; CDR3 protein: CSARDLLTLGTYGYTF
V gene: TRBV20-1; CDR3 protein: CSARVPGGGSPLHF
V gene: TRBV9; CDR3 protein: CASSAVPSTDTQYF
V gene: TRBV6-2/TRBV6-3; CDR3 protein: CASISAGAGQETQYF
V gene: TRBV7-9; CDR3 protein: CASSLVWDSYGYTF
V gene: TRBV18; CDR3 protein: CASSPSRDRGRNTGELFF
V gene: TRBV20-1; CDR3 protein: CSVSVGGSLYNEQFF
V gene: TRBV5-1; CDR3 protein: CASSLAPGAGETQYF
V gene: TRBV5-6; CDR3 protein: CASSRGASGGNNEQFF
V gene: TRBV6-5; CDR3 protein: CASSYSQGNTEAFF
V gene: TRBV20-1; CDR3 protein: CSAREGHLNTEAFF
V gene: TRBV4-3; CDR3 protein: CASSQGGLADTQYF
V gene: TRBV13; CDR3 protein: CASSLVAGRTPTDQPYNEQFF
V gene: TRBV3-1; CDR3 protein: CASSQGQAVQPQHF
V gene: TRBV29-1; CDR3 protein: CSVEGDGTGVF
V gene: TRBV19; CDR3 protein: CASSPSGLVGTDTQYF
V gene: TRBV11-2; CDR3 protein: CASSPHGDFFYGTDTQYF
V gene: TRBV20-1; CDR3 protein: CSAPQGSANTEAFF
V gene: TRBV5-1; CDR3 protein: CASSLPVGRNTGELFF
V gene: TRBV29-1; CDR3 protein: CSVTLAGDYNEQFF
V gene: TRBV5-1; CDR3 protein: CASRNSPNQPQHF
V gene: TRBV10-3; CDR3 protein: CAIRELAGGTDTQYF
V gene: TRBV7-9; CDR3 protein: CASSLSGEETQYF
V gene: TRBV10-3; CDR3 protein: CAIRLTESTDTQYF
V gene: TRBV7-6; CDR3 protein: CASSRSRVGYTF
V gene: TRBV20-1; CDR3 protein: CSAVNLQGTGEQYF
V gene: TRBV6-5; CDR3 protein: CASSYSPLIPFGNTIYF
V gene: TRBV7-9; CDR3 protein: CASSLVLTPETQYF
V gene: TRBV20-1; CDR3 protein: CSVPRLTTDTQYF
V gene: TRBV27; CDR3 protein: CASSDSLTGGEQYF
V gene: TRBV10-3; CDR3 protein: CAISRGREHQTQYF
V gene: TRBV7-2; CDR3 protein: CASSLMLDTQYF
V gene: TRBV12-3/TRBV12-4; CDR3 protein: CASSPSGGSGNTIYF